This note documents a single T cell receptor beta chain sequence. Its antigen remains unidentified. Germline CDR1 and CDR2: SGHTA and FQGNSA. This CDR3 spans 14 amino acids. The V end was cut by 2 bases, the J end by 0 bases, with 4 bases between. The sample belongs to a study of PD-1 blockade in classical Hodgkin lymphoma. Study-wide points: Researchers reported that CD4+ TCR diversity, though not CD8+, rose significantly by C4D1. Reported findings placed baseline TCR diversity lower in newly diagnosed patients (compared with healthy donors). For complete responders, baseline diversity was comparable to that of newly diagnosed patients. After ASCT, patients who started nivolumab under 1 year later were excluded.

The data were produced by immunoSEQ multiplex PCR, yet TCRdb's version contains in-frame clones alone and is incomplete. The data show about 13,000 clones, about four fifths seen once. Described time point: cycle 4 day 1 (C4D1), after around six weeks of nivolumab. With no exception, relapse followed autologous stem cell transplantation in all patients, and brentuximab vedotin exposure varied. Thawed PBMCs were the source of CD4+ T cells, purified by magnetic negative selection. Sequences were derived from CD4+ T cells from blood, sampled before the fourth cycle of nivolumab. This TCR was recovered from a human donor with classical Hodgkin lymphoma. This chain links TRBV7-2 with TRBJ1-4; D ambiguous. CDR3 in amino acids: CASSLRPTNEKLFF. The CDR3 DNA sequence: TGTGCCAGCAGCTTAAGACCAACTAATGAAAAACTGTTTTTT.